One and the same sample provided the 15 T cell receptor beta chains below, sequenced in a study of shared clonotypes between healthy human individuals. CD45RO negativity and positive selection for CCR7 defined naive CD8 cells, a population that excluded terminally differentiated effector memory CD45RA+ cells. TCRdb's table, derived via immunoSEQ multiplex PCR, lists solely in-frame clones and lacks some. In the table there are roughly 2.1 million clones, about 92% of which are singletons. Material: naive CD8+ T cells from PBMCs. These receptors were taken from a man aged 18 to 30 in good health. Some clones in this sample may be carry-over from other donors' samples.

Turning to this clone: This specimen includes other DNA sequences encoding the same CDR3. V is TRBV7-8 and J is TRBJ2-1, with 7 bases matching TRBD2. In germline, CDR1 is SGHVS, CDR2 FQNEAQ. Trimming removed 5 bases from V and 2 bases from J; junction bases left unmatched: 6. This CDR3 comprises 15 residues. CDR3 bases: TGTGCCAGCAGCCCAGGGACTATTGCCTACAATGAGCAGTTCTTC. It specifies CASSPGTIAYNEQFF.

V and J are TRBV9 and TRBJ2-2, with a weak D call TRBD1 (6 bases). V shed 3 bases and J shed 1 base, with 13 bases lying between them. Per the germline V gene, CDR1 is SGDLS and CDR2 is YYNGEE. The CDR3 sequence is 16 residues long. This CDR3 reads CASSGGQNENTGELFF. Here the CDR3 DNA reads TGTGCCAGCAGCGGCGGACAGAATGAGAACACCGGGGAGCTGTTTTTT.

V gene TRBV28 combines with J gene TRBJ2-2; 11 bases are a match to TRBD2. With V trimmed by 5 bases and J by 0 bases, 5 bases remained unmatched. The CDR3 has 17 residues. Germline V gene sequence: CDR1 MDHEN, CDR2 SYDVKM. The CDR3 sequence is CASSHIAGGPNTGELFF. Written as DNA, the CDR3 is TGTGCCAGCAGTCATATAGCGGGAGGGCCGAACACCGGGGAGCTGTTTTTT.

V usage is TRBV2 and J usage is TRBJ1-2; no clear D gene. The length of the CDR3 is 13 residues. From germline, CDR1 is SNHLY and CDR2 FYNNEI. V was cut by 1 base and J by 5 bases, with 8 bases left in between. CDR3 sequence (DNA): TGTGCCAGCAGTGAAGGGGCAGTTTATGGCTACACCTTC. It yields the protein CASSEGAVYGYTF.

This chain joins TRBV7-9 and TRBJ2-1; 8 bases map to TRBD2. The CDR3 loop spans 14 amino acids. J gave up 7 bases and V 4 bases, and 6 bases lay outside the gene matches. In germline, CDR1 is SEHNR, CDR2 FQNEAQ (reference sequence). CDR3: CASSYTLAVNEQFF. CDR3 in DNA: TGTGCCAGCAGCTACACACTAGCGGTGAATGAGCAGTTCTTC. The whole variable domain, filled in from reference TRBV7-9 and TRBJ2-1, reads DTGVSQNPRHKITKRGQNVTFRCDPISEHNRLYWYRQTLGQGPEFLTYFQNEAQLEKSRLLSDRFSAERPKGSFSTLEIQRTEQGDSAMYLCASSYTLAVNEQFFGPGTRLTVL.

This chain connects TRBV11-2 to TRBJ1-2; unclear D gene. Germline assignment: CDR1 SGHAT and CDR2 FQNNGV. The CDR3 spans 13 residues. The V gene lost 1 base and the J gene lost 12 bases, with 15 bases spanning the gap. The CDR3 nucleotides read TGTGCCAGCAGCTTAGGCGCTACCGCGATCCACACCTTC. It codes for CASSLGATAIHTF.

The CDR3 nucleotides are TGTGCCAGCTACGACAATGTGAGACAGGTGAACACTGAAGCTTTCTTT. This translates into CASYDNVRQVNTEAFF. The chain links TRBV28 to TRBJ1-1; the D gene is possibly TRBD1 (6 bases). This CDR3 region has 16 residues. CDR1 MDHEN and CDR2 SYDVKM come from the germline V gene. Trimming left V 8 bases short and J 0 bases short, with 19 bases between.

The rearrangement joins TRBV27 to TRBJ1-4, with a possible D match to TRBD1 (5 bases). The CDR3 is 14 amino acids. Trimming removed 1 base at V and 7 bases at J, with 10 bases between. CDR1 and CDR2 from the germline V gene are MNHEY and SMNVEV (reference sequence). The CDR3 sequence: CASSLFRQGEKLFF. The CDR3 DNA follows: TGTGCCAGCAGTTTATTTCGCCAGGGTGAAAAACTGTTTTTT.

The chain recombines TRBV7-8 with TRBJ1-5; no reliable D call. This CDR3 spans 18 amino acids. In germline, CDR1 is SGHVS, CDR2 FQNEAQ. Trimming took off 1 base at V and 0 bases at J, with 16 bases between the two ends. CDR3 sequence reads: CASSLGTDRVYSNQPQHF. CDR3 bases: TGTGCCAGCAGCTTAGGCACCGATCGTGTCTATAGCAATCAGCCCCAGCATTTT.

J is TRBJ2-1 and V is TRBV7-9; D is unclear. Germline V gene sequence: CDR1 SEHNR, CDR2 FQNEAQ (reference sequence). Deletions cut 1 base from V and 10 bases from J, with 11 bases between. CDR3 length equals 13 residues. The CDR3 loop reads CASSLGTGREQFF. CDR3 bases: TGTGCCAGCAGCTTAGGGACGGGTCGGGAGCAGTTCTTC.

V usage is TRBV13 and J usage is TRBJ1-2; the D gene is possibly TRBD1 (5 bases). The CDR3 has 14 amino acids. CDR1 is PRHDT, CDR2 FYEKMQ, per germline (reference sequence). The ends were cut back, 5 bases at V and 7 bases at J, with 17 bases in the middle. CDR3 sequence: CASSVTGEDFGYTF. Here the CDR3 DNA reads TGTGCCAGCAGCGTCACAGGCGAAGACTTTGGCTACACCTTC. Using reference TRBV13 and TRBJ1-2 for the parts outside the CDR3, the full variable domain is AAGVIQSPRHLIKEKRETATLKCYPIPRHDTVYWYQQGPGQDPQFLISFYEKMQSDKGSIPDRFSAQQFSDYHSELNMSSLELGDSALYFCASSVTGEDFGYTFGSGTRLTVV.

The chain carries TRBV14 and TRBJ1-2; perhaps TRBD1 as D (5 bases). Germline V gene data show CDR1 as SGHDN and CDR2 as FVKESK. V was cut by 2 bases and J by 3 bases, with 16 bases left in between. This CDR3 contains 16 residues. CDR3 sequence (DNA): TGTGCCAGCAGCCAAACCACCCCCGGGGGTGACTATGGCTACACCTTC. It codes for CASSQTTPGGDYGYTF.

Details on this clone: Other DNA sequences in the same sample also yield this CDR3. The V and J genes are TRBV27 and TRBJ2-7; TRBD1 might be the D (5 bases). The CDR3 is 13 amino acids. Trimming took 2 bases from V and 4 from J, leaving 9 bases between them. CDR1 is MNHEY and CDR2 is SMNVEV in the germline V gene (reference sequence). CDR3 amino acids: CASSLADTYEQYF. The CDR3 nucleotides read TGTGCCAGCAGTTTAGCGGACACGTACGAGCAGTACTTC.

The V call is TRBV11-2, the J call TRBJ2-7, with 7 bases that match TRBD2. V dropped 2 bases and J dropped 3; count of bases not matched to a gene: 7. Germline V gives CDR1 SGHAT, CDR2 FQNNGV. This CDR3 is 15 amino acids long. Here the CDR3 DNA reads TGTGCCAGCAGCTTAAGCGCGGGAGAGTTCTACGAGCAGTACTTC. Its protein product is CASSLSAGEFYEQYF.

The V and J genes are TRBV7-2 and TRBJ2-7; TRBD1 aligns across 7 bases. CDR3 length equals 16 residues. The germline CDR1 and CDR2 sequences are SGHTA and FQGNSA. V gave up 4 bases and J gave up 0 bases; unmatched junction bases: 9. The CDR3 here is CASSSGTAPVSYEQYF. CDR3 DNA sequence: TGTGCCAGCAGCTCAGGGACAGCTCCCGTCTCCTACGAGCAGTACTTC.